The clone carrying this T cell receptor beta chain showed up just once. As yet, its antigen is unknown. This sample was included in a study of siplizumab effects on memory and regulatory T cells. TCRdb's table, derived via immunoSEQ multiplex PCR, lists solely in-frame clones and lacks some. Here the sample spans about 97,000 clones, approximately 90% being singletons. V lost 7 bases and J lost 3, with 5 bases in between. The CDR3 runs 11 residues. In germline, CDR1 is MNHEY, CDR2 SVGAGI. Broader study findings: Whether proliferating Tregs in siplizumab cultures suppress was not functionally confirmed. Alloreactive sequences tracing back to unstimulated CD4+ memory cells were significantly reduced by siplizumab. Naive T cells were seemingly more diverse than memory cells, and major contributions to the alloresponse seemed to be made by them.

The sequencing sample was made of CD4+ T cells sorted from blood. The sequence came from a human donor in good health. V gene TRBV6-5 combines with J gene TRBJ2-3; D remains ambiguous. The CDR3 coding sequence is TGTGCCAGCAAGAGAACAGATACGCAGTATTTT. Protein product: CASKRTDTQYF.